A single sample is the source of the 28 T cell receptor beta chains below, sequenced in a study of radiation and T cells in renal cell carcinoma. Stated time point: blood 4 weeks post-SBRT, at nephrectomy. Noted treatment: 15 Gy SBRT to primary tumor, nephrectomy 4 weeks later. Sequencing was performed with immunoSEQ multiplex PCR; in TCRdb, only in-frame clones are kept and a portion is missing. Here the sample spans 75,000 to 95,000 clones, approximately 80% being singletons. Sequences were derived from blood, sampled from a patient whose treatment included radiotherapy and nephrectomy. The receptors stem from a man aged 50 to 59 with renal cell carcinoma.

This clone was picked up a small number of times. The J gene is TRBJ2-7, the V gene TRBV10-1; the match to TRBD2 covers 12 bases. This CDR3 has 18 residues. J lost 5 bases, V lost 6 bases, and 17 bases had no gene match. Germline-derived CDR1 and CDR2 are WNHNN and SYGVQD (reference sequence). CDR3 sequence reads: CASRPFEALAGGVHEQYF. CDR3 nucleotides: TGCGCCAGCAGACCCTTCGAGGCACTAGCGGGAGGTGTCCACGAGCAGTACTTC.

The V gene is TRBV19, the J gene TRBJ1-5, with D unclear. This CDR3 has 12 amino acids. CDR1 is LNHDA and CDR2 is SQIVND in the germline V gene (reference sequence). Trimming stripped 3 bases from V and 7 bases from J, with 7 bases between. CDR3 sequence reads: CASSIFAQPQHF. In nucleotides, the CDR3 is TGTGCCAGTAGTATTTTCGCCCAGCCCCAGCATTTT. The full variable domain, with the rest looked up from reference TRBV19 and TRBJ1-5, is DGGITQSPKYLFRKEGQNVTLSCEQNLNHDAMYWYRQDPGQGLRLIYYSQIVNDFQKGDIAEGYSVSREKKESFPLTVTSAQKNPTAFYLCASSIFAQPQHFGDGTRLSIL.

The V gene is TRBV19, the J gene TRBJ2-1; 7 bases are a match to TRBD1. This CDR3 spans 15 amino acids. J gave up 2 bases and V 6 bases, and 7 bases lay outside the gene matches. Germline V gives CDR1 LNHDA, CDR2 SQIVND (reference sequence). CDR3 sequence: CASRRQGGTYNEQFF. DNA for the CDR3: TGTGCCAGTAGAAGACAGGGTGGGACCTACAATGAGCAGTTCTTC.

This clone has just one count. The chain uses TRBV7-2 and TRBJ1-3; 8 bases line up with TRBD1. Trimming removed 3 bases from V and 11 bases from J; junction bases left unmatched: 15. Per germline, CDR1 SGHTA and CDR2 FQGNSA. This CDR3 spans 16 amino acids. CDR3 sequence reads: CASSLSGGTVQTAIYF. The CDR3, as DNA: TGTGCCAGCAGCTTGTCAGGGGGCACCGTTCAAACCGCCATATATTTT.

The chain carries TRBV6-5 and TRBJ2-7; 7 nucleotides align to TRBD2. The ends lost 2 bases at V and 9 bases at J; junction bases unmatched: 13. The CDR3 consists of 15 residues. Germline V gene data show CDR1 as MNHEY and CDR2 as SVGAGI. The CDR3 spells CASSYGGGNRWVQYF. The CDR3 nucleotides are TGTGCCAGCAGTTACGGCGGGGGTAACCGCTGGGTGCAGTACTTC.

This CDR3 is CASSKPAGGVAYEQYF. CDR3 nucleotide sequence: TGTGCCAGCAGCAAACCCGCAGGGGGAGTGGCCTACGAGCAGTACTTC. V and J are TRBV21-1 and TRBJ2-7; the table's D call of TRBD1 was not tested on the DNA. TRBV21-1 corresponds to a pseudogene. This CDR3 comprises 16 residues.

The chain couples TRBV6-6 to TRBJ1-1; 9 bases line up with TRBD1. With 5 bases clipped from V and 4 bases from J, the junction kept 8 bases outside the gene matches. The CDR3 extends over 15 amino acids. The germline gives CDR1 MNHNY, CDR2 SVGAGI (reference sequence). The CDR3 DNA is TGTGCCAGCAGTGGATTGATACAGGGGGCCACTGAAGCTTTCTTT. It translates to CASSGLIQGATEAFF.

The V gene is TRBV4-1, the J gene TRBJ2-2, with TRBD2 matching 9 bases. This CDR3 comprises 17 residues. Germline V gene data show CDR1 as MGHRA and CDR2 as YSYEKL. The V and J ends lost 6 bases and 1 base, in that order; junction bases with no gene match: 9. CDR3 loop: CASRLAGAPQNTGELFF. CDR3 nucleotide sequence: TGCGCCAGCAGATTAGCGGGGGCACCTCAGAACACCGGGGAGCTGTTTTTT.

The chain has TRBV27 and TRBJ1-2; the match to TRBD1 covers 7 bases. Trimming took 3 bases from V and 7 from J; bases not matched to a gene: 11. Germline-derived CDR1 and CDR2 are MNHEY and SMNVEV (reference sequence). The CDR3 totals 15 residues. CDR3 loop: CASSFDRAGLGGYTF. In DNA, the CDR3 is TGTGCCAGCAGTTTCGACAGGGCGGGATTGGGTGGCTACACCTTC.

The chain carries TRBV4-1 and TRBJ2-1; 14 bases align to TRBD2. The CDR3 totals 16 residues. CDR1 MGHRA and CDR2 YSYEKL come from the germline V gene. Trimming took 5 bases from V and 8 from J; bases not matched to a gene: 8. The CDR3 DNA sequence: TGCGCCAGCAGCTCTCGACTAGCGGGAGGGCCCTATGAGCAGTTCTTC. This translates into CASSSRLAGGPYEQFF.

This clone was detected once. The J gene is TRBJ2-1, the V gene TRBV9; 8 bases map to TRBD2. V trimming: 4 bases; J trimming: 0 bases; junction bases outside the gene matches: 6. The CDR3 runs 16 residues. The germline V gene encodes CDR1 SGDLS and CDR2 YYNGEE. DNA for the CDR3: TGTGCCAGCAGCAAACCCGGGACTAGCTCCTACAATGAGCAGTTCTTC. It translates to CASSKPGTSSYNEQFF. The complete variable domain, with remaining parts taken from reference TRBV9 and TRBJ2-1, reads DSGVTQTPKHLITATGQRVTLRCSPRSGDLSVYWYQQSLDQGLQFLIQYYNGEERAKGNILERFSAQQFPDLHSELNLSSLELGDSALYFCASSKPGTSSYNEQFFGPGTRLTVL.

CDR3 region: CASIRLAGSTDTQYF. The CDR3, as DNA: TGCGCCAGCATTAGACTAGCGGGGTCCACAGATACGCAGTATTTT. This rearrangement joins TRBV10-2 to TRBJ2-3; 11 bases line up with TRBD2. V shed 7 bases, J shed 2 bases, and the junction held 5 bases outside the gene matches. The CDR3 extends over 15 amino acids. Germline lookup yields CDR1 WSHSY and CDR2 SAAADI.

The chain employs TRBV19 and TRBJ1-2, with D perhaps TRBD1 (6 bases). The V gene lost 3 bases and the J gene lost 1 base, with 15 bases spanning the gap. This CDR3 has 16 amino acids. Germline CDR1 is LNHDA and CDR2 is SQIVND (reference sequence). CDR3 sequence: CASSILYQGRNYGYTF. The CDR3 DNA is TGTGCCAGTAGTATCTTGTATCAGGGGCGTAACTATGGCTACACCTTC.

This chain uses TRBV29-1 with TRBJ2-1; 12 bases map to TRBD2. This CDR3 region has 14 residues. Germline loops: CDR1 SQVTM, CDR2 ANQGSEA. Trimming at V came to 4 bases and at J to 8 bases, leaving 6 bases not matched to a gene. Here the CDR3 reads CSVVLAGGGDEQFF. CDR3 DNA sequence: TGCAGCGTTGTTCTAGCGGGGGGGGGCGATGAGCAGTTCTTC.

The V call is TRBV4-1, the J call TRBJ2-2; possible D gene TRBD1, 5 bases. Germline assignment: CDR1 MGHRA and CDR2 YSYEKL. The CDR3 spans 18 residues. V was cut by 0 bases and J by 0 bases, with 14 bases left in between. The CDR3: CASSQEGPPLANTGELFF. The CDR3 nucleotides are TGCGCCAGCAGCCAAGAGGGGCCCCCCCTGGCGAACACCGGGGAGCTGTTTTTT.

The genes are TRBV7-2 and TRBJ2-1; 7 nucleotides agree with TRBD2. This CDR3 region has 14 residues. The junction had 13 bases not matched to a gene; V was cut back by 5 bases and J by 12 bases. CDR1 and CDR2 from the germline V gene are SGHTA and FQGNSA. The chain's CDR3 is CASSQGGAGRTQFF. The CDR3 DNA sequence: TGTGCCAGCAGCCAGGGTGGAGCGGGGAGAACGCAGTTCTTC.

This clone came up many times. The V call is TRBV6-5, the J call TRBJ1-6; weak D call: TRBD1 (6 bases). Trimming removed 1 base at V and 4 bases at J, with 11 bases between. The CDR3 is 16 amino acids. CDR1 MNHEY and CDR2 SVGAGI come from the germline V gene. CDR3: CASSYWTVKYNSPLHF. The CDR3 region has the DNA TGTGCCAGCAGTTACTGGACAGTGAAATATAATTCACCCCTCCACTTT.

The J gene is TRBJ2-1, the V gene TRBV11-3; 10 bases agree with TRBD1. The length of the CDR3 is 15 residues. CDR1 is SGHNT, CDR2 YENEEA, per germline. With 5 bases clipped from V and 4 bases from J, the junction kept 5 bases outside the gene matches. CDR3 coding DNA: TGTGCCAGCAGCGCCGGGGGACAGGGGTACAATGAGCAGTTCTTC. Translated, it gives CASSAGGQGYNEQFF.

The chain is built from TRBV7-9 and TRBJ2-5; TRBD1 or TRBD2 may be the D gene (5 bases each). V was cut by 1 base and J by 4 bases, with 13 bases left in between. The CDR3 spans 15 residues. The V gene's germline CDR1 is SEHNR and CDR2 FQNEAQ (reference sequence). The CDR3 nucleotides are TGTGCCAGCAGCTTAGAGGGGCAGGGACGAGAGACCCAGTACTTC. Encoded protein: CASSLEGQGRETQYF.

This rearrangement joins TRBV19 to TRBJ2-7; D remains unclear. Looked up from germline, CDR1 is LNHDA and CDR2 is SQIVND (reference sequence). Trimming pared 4 bases from V and 4 bases from J, leaving 14 bases between. The CDR3 is 14 residues long. The DNA of the CDR3 is TGTGCCAGTAGTAATTGGCCGGGTAGGTACGAGCAGTACTTC. Translated: CASSNWPGRYEQYF.

The rearrangement uses TRBV6-6 and TRBJ2-2; TRBD1 agrees at 9 bases. This CDR3 comprises 16 residues. Germline-derived CDR1 and CDR2 are MNHNY and SVGAGI (reference sequence). Trimming took 4 bases from V and 8 from J; bases not matched to a gene: 11. CDR3 nucleotides: TGTGCCAGCAGTTCAACAGGGGGCGGTTCTGAAGGGGAGCTGTTTTTT. Protein: CASSSTGGGSEGELFF.

The chain carries TRBV15 and TRBJ1-3; D is possibly TRBD1 (6 bases). The CDR3 extends over 15 amino acids. The germline CDR1 and CDR2 sequences are LNHNV and YYDKDF (reference sequence). V was shortened by 4 bases and J by 0 bases, with 10 bases between the two germline ends. Here the CDR3 reads CATSIKQGSGNTIYF. The DNA for the CDR3 is TGTGCCACCAGCATTAAACAGGGCTCTGGAAACACCATATATTTT.

This sequence joins TRBV5-1 and TRBJ2-7, with D perhaps matching TRBD1 (5 bases). The CDR3 extends over 13 amino acids. The germline V gene has CDR1 SGHRS and CDR2 YFSETQ. Trimming took off 3 bases at V and 7 bases at J, with 14 bases between the two ends. This chain's CDR3 is CASSYPTAGEQYF. DNA for the CDR3: TGCGCCAGCAGCTATCCTACGGCAGGGGAGCAGTACTTC. The entire variable domain, with the rest obtained from reference TRBV5-1 and TRBJ2-7, is as follows: KAGVTQTPRYLIKTRGQQVTLSCSPISGHRSVSWYQQTPGQGLQFLFEYFSETQRNKGNFPGRFSGRQFSNSRSEMNVSTLELGDSALYLCASSYPTAGEQYFGPGTRLTVT.

This clone has only a few counts. The chain is built from TRBV27 and TRBJ1-1; 10 bases are a match to TRBD1. The CDR3 contains 14 residues. CDR1 is MNHEY, CDR2 SMNVEV, per germline (reference sequence). V lost 5 bases, J lost 5 bases, and 5 bases stayed unmatched. The CDR3 region is CASSPDRGRTEAFF. CDR3 DNA sequence: TGTGCCAGCAGTCCCGACAGGGGGCGGACTGAAGCTTTCTTT.

The chain combines TRBV5-1 with TRBJ2-1, with D perhaps matching TRBD1 (5 bases). Looked up from germline, CDR1 is SGHRS and CDR2 is YFSETQ. Trimming removed 3 bases at V and 15 bases at J, with 37 bases between. This CDR3 spans 19 amino acids. Here the CDR3 reads CASSWVAGYRVSGFRYRFF. Written as DNA, the CDR3 is TGCGCCAGCAGCTGGGTTGCCGGTTATCGGGTGTCAGGGTTTCGATATCGGTTCTTC.

V is TRBV5-1 and J is TRBJ2-1; D might be TRBD2 (6 bases). This CDR3 has 11 residues. Per germline, CDR1 SGHRS and CDR2 YFSETQ. V lost 4 bases and J 9 bases, leaving 8 bases between the germline ends. CDR3 sequence (DNA): TGCGCCAGCAGCGCGGGACTTGAGCAGTTCTTC. Translated, it gives CASSAGLEQFF. Drawing the rest from reference TRBV5-1 and TRBJ2-1, the complete variable domain is KAGVTQTPRYLIKTRGQQVTLSCSPISGHRSVSWYQQTPGQGLQFLFEYFSETQRNKGNFPGRFSGRQFSNSRSEMNVSTLELGDSALYLCASSAGLEQFFGPGTRLTVL.

V is TRBV5-6 and J is TRBJ2-7; 8 bases line up with TRBD1. From germline, CDR1 is SGHDT and CDR2 YYEEEE. Unmatched junction bases numbered 3, after V lost 4 bases and J lost 3 bases. The CDR3 is 13 amino acids. The CDR3 DNA follows: TGTGCCAGCAGCCTGGACAGGGACTACGAGCAGTACTTC. The encoded protein is CASSLDRDYEQYF.

This clone has just one count. The chain uses TRBV6-1 and TRBJ1-2; D is ambiguous. Germline CDR1 reads MNHNS; CDR2 reads SASEGT. This CDR3 contains 13 residues. Trimming took 0 bases from V and 4 from J, leaving 6 bases between them. The CDR3 bases are TGTGCCAGCAGTGAAGCCGGGGTCTATGGCTACACCTTC. Residues: CASSEAGVYGYTF.